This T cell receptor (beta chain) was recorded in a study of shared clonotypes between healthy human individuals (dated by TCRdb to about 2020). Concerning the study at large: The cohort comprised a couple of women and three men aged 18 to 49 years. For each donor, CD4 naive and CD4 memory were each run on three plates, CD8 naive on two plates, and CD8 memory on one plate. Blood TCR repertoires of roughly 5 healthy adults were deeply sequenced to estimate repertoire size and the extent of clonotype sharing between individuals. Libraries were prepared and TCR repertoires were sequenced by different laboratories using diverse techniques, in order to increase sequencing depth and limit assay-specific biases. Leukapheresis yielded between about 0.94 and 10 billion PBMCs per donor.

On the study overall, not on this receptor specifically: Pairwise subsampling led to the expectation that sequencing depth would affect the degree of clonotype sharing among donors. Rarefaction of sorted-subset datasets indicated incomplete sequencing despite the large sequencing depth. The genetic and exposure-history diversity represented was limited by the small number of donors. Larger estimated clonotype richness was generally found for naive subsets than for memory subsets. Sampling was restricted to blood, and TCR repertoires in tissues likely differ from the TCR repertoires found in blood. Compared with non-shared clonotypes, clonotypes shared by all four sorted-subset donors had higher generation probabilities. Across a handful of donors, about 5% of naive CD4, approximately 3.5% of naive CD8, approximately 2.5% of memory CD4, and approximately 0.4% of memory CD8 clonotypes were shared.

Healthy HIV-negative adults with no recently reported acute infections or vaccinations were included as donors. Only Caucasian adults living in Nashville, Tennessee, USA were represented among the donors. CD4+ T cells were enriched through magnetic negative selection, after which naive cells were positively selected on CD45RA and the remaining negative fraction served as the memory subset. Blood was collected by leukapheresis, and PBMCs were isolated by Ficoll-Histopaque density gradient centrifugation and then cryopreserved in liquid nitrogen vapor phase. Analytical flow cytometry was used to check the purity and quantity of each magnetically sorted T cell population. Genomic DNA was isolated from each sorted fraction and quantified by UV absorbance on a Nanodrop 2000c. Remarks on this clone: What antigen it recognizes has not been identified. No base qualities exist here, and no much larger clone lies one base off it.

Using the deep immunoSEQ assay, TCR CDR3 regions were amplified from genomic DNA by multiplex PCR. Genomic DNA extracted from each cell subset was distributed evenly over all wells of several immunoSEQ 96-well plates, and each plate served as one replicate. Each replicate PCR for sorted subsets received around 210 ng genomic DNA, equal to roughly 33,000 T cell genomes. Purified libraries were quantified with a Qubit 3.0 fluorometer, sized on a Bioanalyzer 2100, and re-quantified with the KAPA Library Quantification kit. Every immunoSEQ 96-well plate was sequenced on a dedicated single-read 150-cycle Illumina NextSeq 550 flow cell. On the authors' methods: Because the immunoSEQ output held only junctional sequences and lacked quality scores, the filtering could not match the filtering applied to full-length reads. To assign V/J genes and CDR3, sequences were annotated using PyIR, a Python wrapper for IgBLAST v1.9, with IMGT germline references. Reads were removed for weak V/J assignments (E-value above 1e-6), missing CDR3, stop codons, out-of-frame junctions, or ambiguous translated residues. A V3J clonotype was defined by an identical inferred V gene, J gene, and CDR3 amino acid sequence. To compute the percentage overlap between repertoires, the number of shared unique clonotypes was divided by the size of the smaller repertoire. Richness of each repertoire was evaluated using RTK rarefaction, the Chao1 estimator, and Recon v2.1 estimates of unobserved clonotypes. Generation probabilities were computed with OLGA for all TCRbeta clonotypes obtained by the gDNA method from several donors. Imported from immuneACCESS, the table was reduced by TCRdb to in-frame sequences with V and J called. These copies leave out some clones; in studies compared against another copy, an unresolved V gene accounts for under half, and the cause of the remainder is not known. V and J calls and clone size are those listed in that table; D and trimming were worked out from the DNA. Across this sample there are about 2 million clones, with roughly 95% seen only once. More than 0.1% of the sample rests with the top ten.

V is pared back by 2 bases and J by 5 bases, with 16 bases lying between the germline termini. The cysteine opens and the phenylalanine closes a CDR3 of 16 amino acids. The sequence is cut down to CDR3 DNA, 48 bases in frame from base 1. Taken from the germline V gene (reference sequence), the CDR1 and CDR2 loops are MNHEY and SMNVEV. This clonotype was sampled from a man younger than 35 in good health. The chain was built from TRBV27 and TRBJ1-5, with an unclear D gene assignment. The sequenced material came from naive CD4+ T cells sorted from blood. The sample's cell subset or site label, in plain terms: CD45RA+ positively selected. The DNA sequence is TGTGCCAGCAGTTTAACGGCCCCGCTAGGCGATCAGCCCCAGCATTTT. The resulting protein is CASSLTAPLGDQPQHF.